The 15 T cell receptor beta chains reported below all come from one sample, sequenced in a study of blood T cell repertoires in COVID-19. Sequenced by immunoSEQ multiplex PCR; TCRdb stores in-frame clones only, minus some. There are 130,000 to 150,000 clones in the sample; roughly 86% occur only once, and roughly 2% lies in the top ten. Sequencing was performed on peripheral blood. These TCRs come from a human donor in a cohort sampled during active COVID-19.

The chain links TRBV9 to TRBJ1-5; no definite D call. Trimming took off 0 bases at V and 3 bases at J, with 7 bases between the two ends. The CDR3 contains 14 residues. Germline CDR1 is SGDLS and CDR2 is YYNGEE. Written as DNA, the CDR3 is TGTGCCAGCAGCGTAGGGCAGGCCAATCAGCCCCAGCATTTT. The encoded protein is CASSVGQANQPQHF.

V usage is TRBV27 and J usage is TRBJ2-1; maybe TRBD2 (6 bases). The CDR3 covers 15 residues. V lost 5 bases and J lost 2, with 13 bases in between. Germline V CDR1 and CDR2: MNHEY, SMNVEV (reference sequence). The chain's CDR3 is CASSPGTATYNEQFF. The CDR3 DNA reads TGTGCCAGCAGTCCCGGGACTGCAACCTACAATGAGCAGTTCTTC.

CDR3 DNA: TGTGCCAGCAGCTTAGCAGGGCAGGGGGCCACAGATACGCAGTATTTT. Translating gives CASSLAGQGATDTQYF. This chain joins TRBV7-2 and TRBJ2-3; 8 nucleotides line up with TRBD1. CDR1 and CDR2 from the germline V gene are SGHTA and FQGNSA. This CDR3 is 16 amino acids long. V dropped 0 bases and J dropped 2; count of bases not matched to a gene: 4.

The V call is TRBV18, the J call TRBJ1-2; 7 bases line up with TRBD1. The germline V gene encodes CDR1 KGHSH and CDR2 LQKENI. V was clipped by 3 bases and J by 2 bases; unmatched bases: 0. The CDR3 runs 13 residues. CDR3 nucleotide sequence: TGTGCCAGCTCACCGGACAGGAACTATGGCTACACCTTC. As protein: CASSPDRNYGYTF. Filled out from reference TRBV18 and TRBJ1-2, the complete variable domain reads NAGVMQNPRHLVRRRGQEARLRCSPMKGHSHVYWYRQLPEEGLKFMVYLQKENIIDESGMPKERFSAEFPKEGPSILRIQQVVRGDSAAYFCASSPDRNYGYTFGSGTRLTVV.

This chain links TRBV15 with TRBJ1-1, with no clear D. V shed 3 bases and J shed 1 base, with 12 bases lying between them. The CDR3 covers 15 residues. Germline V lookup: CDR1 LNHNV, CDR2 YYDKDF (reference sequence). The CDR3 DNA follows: TGTGCCACCAGCAGCCTGCTGGGCCCGAACACTGAAGCTTTCTTT. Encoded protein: CATSSLLGPNTEAFF.

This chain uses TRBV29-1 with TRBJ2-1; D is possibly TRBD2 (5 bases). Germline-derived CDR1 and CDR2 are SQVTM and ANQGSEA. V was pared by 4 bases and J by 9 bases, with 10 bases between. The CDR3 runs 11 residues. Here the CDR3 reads CSVGRGPEQFF. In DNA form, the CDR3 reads TGCAGCGTTGGACGAGGGCCTGAGCAGTTCTTC.

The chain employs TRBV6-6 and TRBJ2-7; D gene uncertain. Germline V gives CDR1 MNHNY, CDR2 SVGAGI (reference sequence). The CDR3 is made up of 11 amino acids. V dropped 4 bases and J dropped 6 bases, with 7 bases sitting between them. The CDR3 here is CASSLTGEQYF. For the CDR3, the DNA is TGTGCCAGCAGTTTAACCGGCGAGCAGTACTTC.

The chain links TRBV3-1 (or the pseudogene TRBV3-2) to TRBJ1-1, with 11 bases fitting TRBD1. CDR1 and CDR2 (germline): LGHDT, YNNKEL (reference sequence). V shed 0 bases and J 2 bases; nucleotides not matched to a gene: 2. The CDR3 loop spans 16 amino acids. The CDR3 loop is CASSQEDRGRNTEAFF. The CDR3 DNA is TGTGCCAGCAGCCAAGAGGACAGGGGGCGAAACACTGAAGCTTTCTTT.

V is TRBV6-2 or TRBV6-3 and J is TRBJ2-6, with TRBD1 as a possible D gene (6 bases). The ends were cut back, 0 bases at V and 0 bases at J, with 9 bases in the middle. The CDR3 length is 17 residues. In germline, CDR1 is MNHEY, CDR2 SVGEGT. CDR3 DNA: TGTGCCAGCAGTTACTCGAACAGGGCCTCTGGGGCCAACGTCCTGACTTTC. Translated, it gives CASSYSNRASGANVLTF.

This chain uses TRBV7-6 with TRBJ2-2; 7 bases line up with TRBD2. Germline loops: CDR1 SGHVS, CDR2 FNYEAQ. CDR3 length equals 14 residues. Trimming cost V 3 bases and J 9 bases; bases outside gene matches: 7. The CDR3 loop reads CASSFTGTTRELFF. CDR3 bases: TGTGCCAGCAGCTTCACCGGGACTACCAGGGAGCTGTTTTTT.

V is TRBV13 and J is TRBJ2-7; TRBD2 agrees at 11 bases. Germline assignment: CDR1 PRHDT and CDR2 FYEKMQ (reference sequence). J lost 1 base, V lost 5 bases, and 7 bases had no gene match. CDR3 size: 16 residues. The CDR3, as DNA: TGTGCCAGCAGCACCTGGACTAGCGGGTCTTCCTACGAGCAGTACTTC. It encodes CASSTWTSGSSYEQYF.

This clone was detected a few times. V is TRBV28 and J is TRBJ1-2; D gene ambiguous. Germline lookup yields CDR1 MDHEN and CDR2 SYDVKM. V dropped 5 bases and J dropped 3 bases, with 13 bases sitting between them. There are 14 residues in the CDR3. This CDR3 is CASSTFPSYYGYTF. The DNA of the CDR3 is TGTGCCAGCAGTACCTTCCCCAGTTACTATGGCTACACCTTC.

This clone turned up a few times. In DNA, the CDR3 is TGTGCCAGCAGTTTATCGCGCAGGAACTATGGCTACACCTTC. It translates to CASSLSRRNYGYTF. The chain uses TRBV27 and TRBJ1-2; no firm D call. This CDR3 region has 14 residues. Per the germline V gene, CDR1 is MNHEY and CDR2 is SMNVEV (reference sequence). Deletions cut 0 bases from V and 2 bases from J, with 7 bases between.

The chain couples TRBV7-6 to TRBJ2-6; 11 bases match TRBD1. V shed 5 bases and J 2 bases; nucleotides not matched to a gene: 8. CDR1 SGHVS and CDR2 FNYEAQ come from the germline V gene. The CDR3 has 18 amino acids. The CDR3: CASSLAGTGGPGANVLTF. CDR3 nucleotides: TGTGCCAGCAGCCTGGCCGGGACAGGGGGTCCTGGGGCCAACGTCCTGACTTTC.

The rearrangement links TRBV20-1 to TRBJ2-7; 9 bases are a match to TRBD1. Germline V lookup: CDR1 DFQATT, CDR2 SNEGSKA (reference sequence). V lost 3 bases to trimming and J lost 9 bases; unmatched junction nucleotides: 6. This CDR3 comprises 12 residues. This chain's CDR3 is CSASGQGYLQYF. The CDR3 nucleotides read TGCAGTGCTAGTGGACAGGGGTATCTGCAGTACTTC.